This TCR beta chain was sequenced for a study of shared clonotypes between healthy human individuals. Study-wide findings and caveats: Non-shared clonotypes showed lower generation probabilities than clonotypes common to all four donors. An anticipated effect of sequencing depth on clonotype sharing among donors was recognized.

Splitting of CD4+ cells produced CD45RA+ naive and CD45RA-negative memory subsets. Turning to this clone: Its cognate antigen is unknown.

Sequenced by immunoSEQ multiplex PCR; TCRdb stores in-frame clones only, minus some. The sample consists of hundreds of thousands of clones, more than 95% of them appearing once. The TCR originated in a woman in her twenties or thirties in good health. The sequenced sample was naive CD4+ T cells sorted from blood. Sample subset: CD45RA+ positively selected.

The CDR3 here is CASKSGGGNNEQFF. The CDR3, as DNA: TGTGCCAGCAAGAGTGGTGGAGGTAACAATGAGCAGTTCTTC. This sequence joins TRBV28 and TRBJ2-1; maybe TRBD2 (5 bases). The V end was cut by 7 bases, the J end by 5 bases, with 15 bases between. Germline assignment: CDR1 MDHEN and CDR2 SYDVKM. The length of the CDR3 is 14 residues.